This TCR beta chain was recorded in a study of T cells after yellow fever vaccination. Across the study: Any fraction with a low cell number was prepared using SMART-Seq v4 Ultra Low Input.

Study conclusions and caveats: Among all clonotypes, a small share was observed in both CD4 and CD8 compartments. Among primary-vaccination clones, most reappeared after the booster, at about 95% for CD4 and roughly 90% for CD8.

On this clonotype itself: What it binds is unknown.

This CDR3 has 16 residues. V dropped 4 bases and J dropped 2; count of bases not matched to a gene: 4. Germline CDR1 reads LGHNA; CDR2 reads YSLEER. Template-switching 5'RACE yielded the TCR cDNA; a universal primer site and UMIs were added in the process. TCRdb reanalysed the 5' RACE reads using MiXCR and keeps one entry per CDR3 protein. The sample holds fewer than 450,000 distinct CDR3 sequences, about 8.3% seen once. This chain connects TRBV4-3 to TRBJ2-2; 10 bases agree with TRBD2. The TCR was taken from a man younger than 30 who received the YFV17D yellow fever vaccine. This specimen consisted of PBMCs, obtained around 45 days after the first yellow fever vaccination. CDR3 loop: CASSPGLAVNTGELFF. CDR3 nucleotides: TGCGCCAGCAGCCCAGGACTAGCGGTTAACACCGGGGAGCTGTTTTTT.